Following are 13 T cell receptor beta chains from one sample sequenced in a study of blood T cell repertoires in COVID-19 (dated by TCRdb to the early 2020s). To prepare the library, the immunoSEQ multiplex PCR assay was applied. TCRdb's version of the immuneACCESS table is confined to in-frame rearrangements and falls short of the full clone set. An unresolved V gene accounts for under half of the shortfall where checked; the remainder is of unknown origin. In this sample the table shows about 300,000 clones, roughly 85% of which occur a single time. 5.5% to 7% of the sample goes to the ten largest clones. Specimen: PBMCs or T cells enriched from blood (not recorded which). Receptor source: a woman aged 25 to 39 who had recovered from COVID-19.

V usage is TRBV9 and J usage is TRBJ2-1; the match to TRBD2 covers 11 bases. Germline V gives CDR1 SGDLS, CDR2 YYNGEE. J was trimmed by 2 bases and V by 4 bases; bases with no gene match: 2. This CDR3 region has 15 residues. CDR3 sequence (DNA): TGTGCCAGCAGCTCTAGCGGGGGGCCCTACAATGAGCAGTTCTTC. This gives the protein CASSSSGGPYNEQFF.

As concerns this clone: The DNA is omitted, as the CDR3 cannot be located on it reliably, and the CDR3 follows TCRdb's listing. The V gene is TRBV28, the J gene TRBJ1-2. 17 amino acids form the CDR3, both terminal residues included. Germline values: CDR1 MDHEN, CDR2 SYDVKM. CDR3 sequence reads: CASSPPQDYGYTFGSEW.

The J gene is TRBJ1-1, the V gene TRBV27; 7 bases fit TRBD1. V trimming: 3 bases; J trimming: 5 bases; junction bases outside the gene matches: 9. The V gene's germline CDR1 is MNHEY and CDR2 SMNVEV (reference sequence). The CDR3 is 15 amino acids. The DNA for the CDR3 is TGTGCCAGCAGTTTCCGGGACCCCAGGGGGACTGAAGCTTTCTTT. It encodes CASSFRDPRGTEAFF.

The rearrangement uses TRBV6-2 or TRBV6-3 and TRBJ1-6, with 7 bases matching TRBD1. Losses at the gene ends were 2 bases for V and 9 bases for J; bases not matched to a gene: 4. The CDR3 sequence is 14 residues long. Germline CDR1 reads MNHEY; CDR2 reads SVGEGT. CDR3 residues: CASSYGQESSPLHF. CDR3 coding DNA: TGTGCCAGCAGTTACGGACAGGAGAGTTCACCCCTCCACTTT.

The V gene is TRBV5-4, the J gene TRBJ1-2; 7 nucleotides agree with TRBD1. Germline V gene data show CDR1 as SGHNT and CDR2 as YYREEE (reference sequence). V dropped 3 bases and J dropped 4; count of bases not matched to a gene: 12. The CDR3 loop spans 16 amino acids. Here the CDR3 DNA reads TGTGCCAGCAGCTCGACCCTGACAGGGCCTTTCTATGGCTACACCTTC. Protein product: CASSSTLTGPFYGYTF.

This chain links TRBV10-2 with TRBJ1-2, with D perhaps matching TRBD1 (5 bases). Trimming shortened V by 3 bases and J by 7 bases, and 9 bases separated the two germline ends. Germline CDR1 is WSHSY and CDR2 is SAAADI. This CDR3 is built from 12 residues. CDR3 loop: CASSERQLGYTF. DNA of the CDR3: TGCGCCAGCAGTGAAAGACAGCTTGGCTACACCTTC.

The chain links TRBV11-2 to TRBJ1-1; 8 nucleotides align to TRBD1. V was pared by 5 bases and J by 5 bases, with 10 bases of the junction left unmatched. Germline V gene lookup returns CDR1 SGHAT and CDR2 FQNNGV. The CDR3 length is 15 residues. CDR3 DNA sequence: TGTGCCAGCAGCCGGCAGGGGGCCGAGGGGACTGAAGCTTTCTTT. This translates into CASSRQGAEGTEAFF.

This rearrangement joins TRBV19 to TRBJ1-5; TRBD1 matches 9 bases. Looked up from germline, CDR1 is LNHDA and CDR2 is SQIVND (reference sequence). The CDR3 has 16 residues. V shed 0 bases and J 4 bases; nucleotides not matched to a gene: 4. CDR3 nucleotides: TGTGCCAGTAGTATAGACTCGACAGGGGGTAATCAGCCCCAGCATTTT. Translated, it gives CASSIDSTGGNQPQHF. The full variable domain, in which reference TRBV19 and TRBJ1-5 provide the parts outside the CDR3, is DGGITQSPKYLFRKEGQNVTLSCEQNLNHDAMYWYRQDPGQGLRLIYYSQIVNDFQKGDIAEGYSVSREKKESFPLTVTSAQKNPTAFYLCASSIDSTGGNQPQHFGDGTRLSIL.

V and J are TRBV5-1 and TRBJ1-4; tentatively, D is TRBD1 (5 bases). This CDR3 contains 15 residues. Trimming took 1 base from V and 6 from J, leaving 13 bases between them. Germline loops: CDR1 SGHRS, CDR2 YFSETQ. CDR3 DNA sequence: TGCGCCAGCAGCTTGCTTGGGGTAGGGGATGAAAAACTGTTTTTT. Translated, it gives CASSLLGVGDEKLFF.

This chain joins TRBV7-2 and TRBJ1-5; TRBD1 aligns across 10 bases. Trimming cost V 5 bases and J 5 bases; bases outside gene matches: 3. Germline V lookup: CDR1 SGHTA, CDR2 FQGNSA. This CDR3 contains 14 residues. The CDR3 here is CASSKDRGYQPQHF. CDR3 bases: TGTGCCAGCAGCAAGGACAGGGGGTATCAGCCCCAGCATTTT. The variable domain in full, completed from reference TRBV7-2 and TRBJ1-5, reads GAGVSQSPSNKVTEKGKDVELRCDPISGHTALYWYRQSLGQGLEFLIYFQGNSAPDKSGLPSDRFSAERTGGSVSTLTIQRTQQEDSAVYLCASSKDRGYQPQHFGDGTRLSIL.

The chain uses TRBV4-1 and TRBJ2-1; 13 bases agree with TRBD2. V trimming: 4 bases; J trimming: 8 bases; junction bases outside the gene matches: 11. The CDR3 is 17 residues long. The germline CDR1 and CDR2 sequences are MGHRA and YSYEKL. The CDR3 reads CASSPGGLAGFRDEQFF. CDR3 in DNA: TGCGCCAGCAGCCCCGGGGGACTAGCGGGGTTTAGGGATGAGCAGTTCTTC.

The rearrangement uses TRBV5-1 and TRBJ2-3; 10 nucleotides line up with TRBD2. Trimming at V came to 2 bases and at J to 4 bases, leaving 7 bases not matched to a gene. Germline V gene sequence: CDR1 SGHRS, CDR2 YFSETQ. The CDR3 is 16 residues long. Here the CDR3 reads CASSFGSGGAPDTQYF. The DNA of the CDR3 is TGCGCCAGCAGCTTCGGGAGCGGGGGGGCCCCAGATACGCAGTATTTT.

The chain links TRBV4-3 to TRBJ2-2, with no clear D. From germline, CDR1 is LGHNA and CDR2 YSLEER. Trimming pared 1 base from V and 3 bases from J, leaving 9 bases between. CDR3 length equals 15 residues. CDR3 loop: CASSQAQVDTGELFF. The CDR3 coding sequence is TGCGCCAGCAGCCAAGCCCAGGTAGACACCGGGGAGCTGTTTTTT.